This TCR beta chain is from a study of T-cell reconstitution after alpha-beta-depleted transplantation in children. This clonotype was observed many times. Germline loops: CDR1 SGHRS, CDR2 YFSETQ. The CDR3 is made up of 13 amino acids. Trimming cost V 2 bases and J 6 bases, with 11 bases left between them. This sample's TCRbeta library carried unique molecular identifier barcodes. TCRdb re-called the PCR reads through MiXCR, storing one row per CDR3 protein. The repertoire holds some 200,000 distinct CDR3 sequences, with about 15% as singletons. The sample in question was PBMCs from the stem cell graft donor, obtained from the stem cell graft. This rearrangement joins TRBV5-1 to TRBJ1-1; no clear D gene. This sequence was found in a human donor who donated a stem cell graft to a child with acute lymphoblastic leukemia. CDR3 residues: CASSFSLGAEAFF. For the CDR3, the DNA is TGCGCCAGCAGCTTCTCACTTGGGGCTGAAGCTTTCTTT.